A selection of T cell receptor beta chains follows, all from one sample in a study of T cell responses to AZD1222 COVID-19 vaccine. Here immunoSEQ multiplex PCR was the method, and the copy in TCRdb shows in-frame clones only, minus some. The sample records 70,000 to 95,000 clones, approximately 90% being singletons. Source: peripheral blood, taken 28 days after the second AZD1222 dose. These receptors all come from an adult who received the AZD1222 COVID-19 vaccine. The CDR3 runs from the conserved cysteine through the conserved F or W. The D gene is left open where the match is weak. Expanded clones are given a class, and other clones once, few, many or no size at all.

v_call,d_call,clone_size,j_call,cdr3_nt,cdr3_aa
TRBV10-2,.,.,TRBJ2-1,TGCGCCAGCAGTGAGTCAGGAGCGACCAACAATGAGCAGTTCTTC,CASSESGATNNEQFF
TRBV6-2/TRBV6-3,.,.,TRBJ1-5,TGTGCCAGCAGTTACTCGAACAGGAGGGGCAATCAGCCCCAGCATTTT,CASSYSNRRGNQPQHF
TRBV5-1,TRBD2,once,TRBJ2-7,TGCGCCAGCAGCCTTTATTCCGGGACTAGCGGGAACGCGGAGCAGTACTTC,CASSLYSGTSGNAEQYF
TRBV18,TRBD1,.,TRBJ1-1,TGTGCCAGCTCACCGACTCTGACAGGGGGGTCGAGCACTGAAGCTTTCTTT,CASSPTLTGGSSTEAFF
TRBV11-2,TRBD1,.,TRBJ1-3,TGTGCCAGCAGCTCGGGGACAGGGACGACTGGAAACACCATATATTTT,CASSSGTGTTGNTIYF
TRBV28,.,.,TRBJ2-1,TGTGCCAGCAGTTCCCGCAGTGAGCAGTTCTTC,CASSSRSEQFF
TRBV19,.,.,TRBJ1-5,TGTGCCAGTAGTATATTCGGTAGCAATCAGCCCCAGCATTTT,CASSIFGSNQPQHF
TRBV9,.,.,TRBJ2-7,TGTGCCAGCAGCGTAGGCGGGACGTCGGGGGAGCAGTACTTC,CASSVGGTSGEQYF
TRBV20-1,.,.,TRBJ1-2,TGCAGTGCTAGTCGGACCAAGGACTATGGCTACACCTTC,CSASRTKDYGYTF
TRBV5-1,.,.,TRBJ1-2,TGCGCCAGCAGCTTGGGGGCTTGGGACTATGGCTACACCTTC,CASSLGAWDYGYTF
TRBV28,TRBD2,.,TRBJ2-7,TGTGCCAGCAGTTTTGGCGGGAGAAGGGGCGAGCAGTACTTC,CASSFGGRRGEQYF
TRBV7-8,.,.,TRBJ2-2,TGTGCCAGCAGCTTAGGCAGGGTAATCGGGGAGCTGTTTTTT,CASSLGRVIGELFF
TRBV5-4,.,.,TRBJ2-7,TGTGCCAGCAGCTTGGCGGGGGGCAAAGACGAGCAGTACTTC,CASSLAGGKDEQYF
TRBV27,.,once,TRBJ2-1,TGTGCCAGCAGTTTAGCCCTTTATCATGAGCAGTTCTTC,CASSLALYHEQFF
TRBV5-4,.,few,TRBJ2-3,TGTGCCAGCAGCCTGCGGGGGCGCACAGATACGCAGTATTTT,CASSLRGRTDTQYF
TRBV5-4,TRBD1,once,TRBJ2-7,TGTGCCAGCAGTCTGACAGGGACACACGAGCAGTACTTC,CASSLTGTHEQYF
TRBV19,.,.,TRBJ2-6,TGTGCCAGTAGTAAACAGGGTGGGGCCAACGTCCTGACTTTC,CASSKQGGANVLTF
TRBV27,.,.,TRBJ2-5,TGTGCCAGCAGTTTACCGGAAGGCGGGGAGACCCAGTACTTC,CASSLPEGGETQYF
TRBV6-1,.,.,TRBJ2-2,TGTGCCAGCAGTGAGGAGTTGGGGAGCGGGGAGCTGTTTTTT,CASSEELGSGELFF
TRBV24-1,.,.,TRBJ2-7,TGTGCCACCAGTGATCCTGACAGCTACGAGCAGTACTTC,CATSDPDSYEQYF